This T cell receptor (beta chain) derives from a study of blood T cell repertoires in COVID-19. Study in general: PBMCs, B-cell-depleted T cells, or T cells provided the cDNA or gDNA that made up the material.

As handled by the study authors: Scientists estimated how many nucleated cells there were by amplifying reference gene primers. Profiling relied on immunoSEQ multiplex PCR, and the TCRdb table lists in-frame clones only, not all of them. That table is the source of V, J and clone size, and D and trimming were worked out from the DNA. In the table there are just over 350,000 clones, roughly 87% of which are singletons. Recruitment covered about 25 US areas and drew participants whose ages spanned about 18 to 100 years. Researchers sorted participants into cohorts using their self-reported clinical history. The sequence was obtained from a woman aged 30 to 39 who had recovered from COVID-19. The sequencing input was PBMCs or T cells enriched from blood (not recorded which).

The DNA of the CDR3 is TGCGCCAGCAGCCGGTGGGGGGACTCTGGGGCCAACGTCCTGACTTTC. This gives the protein CASSRWGDSGANVLTF. This chain links TRBV5-1 with TRBJ2-6, with TRBD2 as a possible D gene (6 bases). The CDR3 runs to 16 residues. Germline V CDR1 and CDR2: SGHRS, YFSETQ. Trimming stripped 4 bases from V and 0 bases from J, with 11 bases between.